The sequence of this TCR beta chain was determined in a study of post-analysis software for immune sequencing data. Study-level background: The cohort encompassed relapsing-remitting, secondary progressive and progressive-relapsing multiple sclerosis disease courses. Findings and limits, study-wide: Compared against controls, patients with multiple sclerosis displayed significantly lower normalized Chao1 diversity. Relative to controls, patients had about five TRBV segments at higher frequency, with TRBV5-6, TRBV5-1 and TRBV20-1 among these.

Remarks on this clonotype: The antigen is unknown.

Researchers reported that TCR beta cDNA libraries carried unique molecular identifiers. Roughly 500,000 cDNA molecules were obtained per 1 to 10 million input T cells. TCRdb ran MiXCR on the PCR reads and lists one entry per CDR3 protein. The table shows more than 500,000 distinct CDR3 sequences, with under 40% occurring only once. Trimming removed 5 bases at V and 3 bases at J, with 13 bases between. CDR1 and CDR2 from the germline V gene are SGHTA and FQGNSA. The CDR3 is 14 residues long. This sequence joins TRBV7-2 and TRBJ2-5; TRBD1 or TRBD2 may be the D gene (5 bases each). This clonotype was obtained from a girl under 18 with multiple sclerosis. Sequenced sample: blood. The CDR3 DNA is TGTGCCAGCAGCAAGGGGACGTACAAAGAGACCCAGTACTTC. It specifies CASSKGTYKETQYF.